The 9 T cell receptor beta chains presented below share a single source sample, sequenced in a study of metastatic and nonmetastatic thyroid tumors. There were no patients who had received any treatment before thyroid surgery. TCRdb called clones again from the PCR reads with MiXCR. The profile shows around 6,000 clones, just under 30% of them singletons. Material for sequencing was adjacent normal tissue. The receptor source for this set is a female donor with papillary thyroid cancer or a benign thyroid nodule (not recorded which). Some clones in this sample may be carry-over from other donors' samples.

The table lists this clone with a few counts. A junction end diverges from the germline sequence, so it may reflect a read error. The rearrangement links TRBV27 to TRBJ2-7, with D unresolved. The CDR3 is 14 residues long. Germline-derived CDR1 and CDR2 are MNHEY and SMNVEV (reference sequence). The CDR3 nucleotides are TGTGCCTGCAGTTTATTGGGTCTAGCCTACGAGCAGTACTTC. Amino acids: CACSLLGLAYEQYF.

The table lists this clone with a few counts. The rearrangement uses TRBV6-5 and TRBJ1-3; TRBD1 matches 9 bases. V lost 4 bases and J lost 4; bases outside the gene matches: 8. The CDR3 length is 16 residues. The germline V gene encodes CDR1 MNHEY and CDR2 SVGAGI. DNA of the CDR3: TGTGCCAGCAGTTCCGGGACAGGGACTACCGGAAACACCATATATTTT. Its translation: CASSSGTGTTGNTIYF.

The gene calls are TRBV9 and TRBJ2-3, with TRBD1 as a possible D gene (6 bases). V lost 0 bases and J 4 bases, leaving 9 bases between the germline ends. This CDR3 has 14 residues. The germline V gene encodes CDR1 SGDLS and CDR2 YYNGEE. The CDR3 is CASSVGGQPDTQYF. The CDR3 DNA follows: TGTGCCAGCAGCGTAGGCGGACAGCCAGATACGCAGTATTTT.

The rearrangement links TRBV5-1 to TRBJ2-2; D may be TRBD1 (5 bases). Trimming pared 4 bases from V and 4 bases from J, leaving 8 bases between. The CDR3 extends over 13 amino acids. CDR1 SGHRS and CDR2 YFSETQ come from the germline V gene. The CDR3 DNA is TGCGCCAGCAGCGTGACAGTCACCGGGGAGCTGTTTTTT. Translation: CASSVTVTGELFF.

The chain joins TRBV7-6 to TRBJ1-6; D gene ambiguous. V gave up 4 bases and J gave up 6 bases, with 10 bases separating them. The germline gives CDR1 SGHVS, CDR2 FNYEAQ. The CDR3 consists of 14 residues. As DNA, the CDR3 is TGTGCCAGCAGCTCAGACGCCTCTAATTCACCCCTCCACTTT. Its protein product is CASSSDASNSPLHF. Full variable domain (rest looked up from reference TRBV7-6 and TRBJ1-6): GAGVSQSPRYKVTKRGQDVALRCDPISGHVSLYWYRQALGQGPEFLTYFNYEAQQDKSGLPNDRFSAERPEGSISTLTIQRTEQRDSAMYRCASSSDASNSPLHFGNGTRLTVT.

The chain links TRBV18 to TRBJ2-3; D is possibly TRBD1 (6 bases). The ends were cut back, 3 bases at V and 4 bases at J, with 14 bases in the middle. This CDR3 has 15 amino acids. The germline V gene has CDR1 KGHSH and CDR2 LQKENI. This CDR3 reads CASSPREQGPDTQYF. CDR3 DNA sequence: TGTGCCAGCTCACCGCGAGAACAGGGCCCAGATACGCAGTATTTT.

This clone was picked up a small number of times. V and J are TRBV5-1 and TRBJ2-7, with TRBD2 matching 13 bases. The CDR3 is 18 residues long. V shed 2 bases, J shed 1 base, and the junction held 9 bases outside the gene matches. Germline lookup yields CDR1 SGHRS and CDR2 YFSETQ. CDR3: CASSLEPGLAGQSYEQYF. Here the CDR3 DNA reads TGCGCCAGCAGCTTAGAACCGGGACTAGCGGGACAGTCCTACGAGCAGTACTTC.

The chain links TRBV20-1 to TRBJ2-7, with TRBD2 matching 7 bases. This CDR3 contains 19 residues. Germline CDR1 is DFQATT and CDR2 is SNEGSKA (reference sequence). V was pared by 0 bases and J by 2 bases, with 19 bases of the junction left unmatched. In DNA form, the CDR3 reads TGCAGTGCTAGAGACGATCCGCGGGGGACGTCACTTAGCCCCTACGAGCAGTACTTC. This gives the protein CSARDDPRGTSLSPYEQYF.

The V and J genes are TRBV11-2 and TRBJ1-2, with 9 positions matching TRBD1. The CDR3 is 17 residues long. The germline CDR1 and CDR2 sequences are SGHAT and FQNNGV. V lost 5 bases and J lost 4; bases outside the gene matches: 14. The CDR3 nucleotides are TGTGCCAGCAGCACCACAGGACAGGGGTGGCAGCCCTATGGCTACACCTTC. It yields the protein CASSTTGQGWQPYGYTF.